Presented here are 20 T cell receptor beta chains from one specimen sequenced in a study of Tregs in tolerant kidney transplant recipients. The assay was immunoSEQ multiplex PCR, and TCRdb's table has in-frame clones only and misses some. The profile shows some 100,000 clones, around 94% of them singletons. Input material: CD4+ T cells from blood. The origin of the receptors is a human donor in good health.

This clone was counted a single time. The J gene is TRBJ2-7, the V gene TRBV7-7, with D tentatively TRBD1 (6 bases). Germline V gives CDR1 SSHAT, CDR2 FNYEAQ (reference sequence). V gave up 2 bases and J gave up 0 bases, with 11 bases separating them. This CDR3 comprises 15 residues. CDR3 sequence (DNA): TGTGCCAGCAGCTTACGGGCAGGGGTCTCCTACGAGCAGTACTTC. It encodes CASSLRAGVSYEQYF.

The chain joins TRBV27 to TRBJ2-5; D remains unclear. V lost 9 bases and J 4 bases, leaving 9 bases between the germline ends. Germline-derived CDR1 and CDR2 are MNHEY and SMNVEV (reference sequence). The CDR3 length is 11 residues. The CDR3 region is CARSSPETQYF. In nucleotides, the CDR3 is TGTGCCAGATCCTCACCAGAGACCCAGTACTTC.

The rearrangement joins TRBV5-6 to TRBJ2-1, with D perhaps matching TRBD1 (6 bases). This CDR3 has 14 amino acids. From germline, CDR1 is SGHDT and CDR2 YYEEEE. The V gene lost 6 bases and the J gene lost 6 bases, with 16 bases spanning the gap. The CDR3 loop is CASNSARGGNEQFF. The CDR3 DNA reads as TGTGCCAGCAACTCGGCAAGAGGGGGCAATGAGCAGTTCTTC.

J is TRBJ1-2 and V is TRBV7-9, with D uncertain. The V gene lost 4 bases and the J gene lost 4 bases, with 10 bases spanning the gap. This CDR3 is 13 amino acids long. CDR1 SEHNR and CDR2 FQNEAQ come from the germline V gene (reference sequence). CDR3 DNA: TGTGCCAGCAGCTCCGGACGAGCCTATGGCTACACCTTC. Protein: CASSSGRAYGYTF.

This rearrangement joins TRBV6-5 to TRBJ2-4, with D perhaps TRBD2 (6 bases). The CDR3 contains 15 residues. Trimming shortened V by 5 bases and J by 3 bases, and 14 bases separated the two germline ends. Germline CDR1 MNHEY, CDR2 SVGAGI. CDR3 protein: CASSLGVGGKNIQYF. The CDR3 DNA follows: TGTGCCAGCAGTCTAGGGGTCGGGGGCAAAAACATTCAGTACTTC.

This sequence joins TRBV18 and TRBJ1-5; no reliable D call. The CDR3 contains 13 residues. With 5 bases removed from V and 1 base from J, the gap between germline ends came to 6 bases. The germline V gene has CDR1 KGHSH and CDR2 LQKENI. The CDR3 sequence is CASSEGSNQPQHF. The CDR3 DNA sequence: TGTGCCAGCTCAGAAGGGAGCAATCAGCCCCAGCATTTT.

V usage is TRBV27 and J usage is TRBJ1-4, with TRBD1 matching 9 bases. The CDR3 is 18 amino acids. V lost 3 bases to trimming and J lost 0 bases; unmatched junction nucleotides: 8. CDR1 is MNHEY, CDR2 SMNVEV, per germline (reference sequence). The DNA of the CDR3 is TGTGCCAGCAGTTTGAGGGGACAGGGCCGTTCAACTAATGAAAAACTGTTTTTT. Translated, it gives CASSLRGQGRSTNEKLFF. Combining the CDR3 with reference TRBV27 and TRBJ1-4 gives the whole variable domain EAQVTQNPRYLITVTGKKLTVTCSQNMNHEYMSWYRQDPGLGLRQIYYSMNVEVTDKGDVPEGYKVSRKEKRNFPLILESPSPNQTSLYFCASSLRGQGRSTNEKLFFGSGTQLSVL.

V and J are TRBV6-6 and TRBJ2-1; TRBD2 matches 11 bases. Germline lookup yields CDR1 MNHNY and CDR2 SVGAGI (reference sequence). Trimming took 6 bases from V and 2 from J; bases not matched to a gene: 3. The CDR3 is made up of 15 amino acids. The CDR3 coding sequence is TGTGCCAGCAGCCCGGGACTAGCGGCCTACAATGAGCAGTTCTTC. The encoded protein is CASSPGLAAYNEQFF.

The CDR3 region has the DNA TGTGCCAGCAGTCCAGCGGACGGATATGGCTACACCTTC. It translates to CASSPADGYGYTF. This chain links TRBV5-6 with TRBJ1-2, with D unclear. V lost 5 bases and J lost 5, with 13 bases in between. This CDR3 is 13 amino acids long. CDR1 SGHDT and CDR2 YYEEEE come from the germline V gene.

This clone occurred once. The J gene is TRBJ2-2, the V gene TRBV7-2; 7 bases fit TRBD2. The ends lost 3 bases at V and 0 bases at J; junction bases unmatched: 4. The CDR3 loop spans 16 amino acids. Germline CDR1 is SGHTA and CDR2 is FQGNSA. CDR3 amino acids: CASSFSGPANTGELFF. The CDR3 coding sequence is TGTGCCAGCAGCTTTAGCGGGCCCGCGAACACCGGGGAGCTGTTTTTT.

The chain couples TRBV6-1 to TRBJ1-1; 8 positions agree with TRBD1. The CDR3 is 15 amino acids. Germline values: CDR1 MNHNS, CDR2 SASEGT. V dropped 0 bases and J dropped 11; count of bases not matched to a gene: 11. CDR3 DNA sequence: TGTGCCAGCAGTGAAGCGGGGACAGGACGCCAAGAGGCTTTCTTT. Its protein is CASSEAGTGRQEAFF.

This rearrangement joins TRBV6-1 to TRBJ2-7; the D gene is possibly TRBD1 (5 bases). V lost 1 base to trimming and J lost 9 bases, with 16 bases between them. The CDR3 is made up of 14 amino acids. Germline V CDR1 and CDR2: MNHNS, SASEGT. The CDR3 sequence: CASSEVGQLFGQYF. The CDR3 bases are TGTGCCAGCAGTGAAGTAGGACAACTTTTCGGGCAGTACTTC.

The J gene is TRBJ2-5, the V gene TRBV5-6; tentatively, D is TRBD1 (5 bases). There are 13 residues in the CDR3. The germline gives CDR1 SGHDT, CDR2 YYEEEE. V lost 4 bases and J lost 2, with 9 bases in between. The CDR3 spells CASSPTVQETQYF. The CDR3, as DNA: TGTGCCAGCAGCCCGACAGTACAAGAGACCCAGTACTTC.

This clone was seen just once. The V and J genes are TRBV27 and TRBJ2-5; TRBD2 might be the D (5 bases). CDR1 MNHEY and CDR2 SMNVEV come from the germline V gene (reference sequence). CDR3 size: 15 residues. V was pared by 6 bases and J by 5 bases, with 19 bases between. The chain's CDR3 is CASRPRLEPGETQYF. The DNA for the CDR3 is TGTGCCAGCAGACCCCGACTCGAGCCGGGGGAGACCCAGTACTTC.

The gene calls are TRBV10-3 and TRBJ1-2, with D perhaps matching TRBD1 (6 bases). The CDR3 has 18 amino acids. The ends were cut back, 4 bases at V and 0 bases at J, with 21 bases in the middle. From germline, CDR1 is ENHRY and CDR2 SYGVKD. The CDR3: CAISGAGRGSGSNYGYTF. CDR3 DNA: TGTGCCATCAGTGGGGCGGGCAGGGGCTCTGGGTCTAACTATGGCTACACCTTC.

This clone was seen once. The sample has other DNA sequences that encode this CDR3 too. The rearrangement links TRBV5-1 to TRBJ1-1; a weak D match, TRBD1 (5 bases). V was clipped by 0 bases and J by 2 bases, with 5 bases between them. Germline V gives CDR1 SGHRS, CDR2 YFSETQ. The CDR3 length is 13 residues. CDR3 sequence reads: CASSLGTNTEAFF. Here the CDR3 DNA reads TGCGCCAGCAGCTTGGGGACAAACACTGAAGCTTTCTTT.

This clone was picked up one time. The chain joins TRBV27 to TRBJ2-1; 8 bases agree with TRBD1. The CDR3 has 15 residues. J was trimmed by 4 bases and V by 3 bases; bases with no gene match: 5. The V gene's germline CDR1 is MNHEY and CDR2 SMNVEV (reference sequence). This CDR3 is CASSLDRAGYNEQFF. The CDR3 region has the DNA TGTGCCAGCAGTTTGGACAGGGCTGGATACAATGAGCAGTTCTTC.

This clone was counted once. The chain carries TRBV5-1 and TRBJ2-3, with no clear D. The length of the CDR3 is 14 residues. With 4 bases removed from V and 1 base from J, the gap between germline ends came to 10 bases. CDR1 and CDR2 from the germline V gene are SGHRS and YFSETQ. The CDR3 loop is CASSEGPGTDTQYF. The CDR3 bases are TGCGCCAGCAGCGAAGGACCAGGCACAGATACGCAGTATTTT.

This chain links TRBV30 with TRBJ1-2; D possibly corresponds to TRBD1 (5 bases). Germline V gene data show CDR1 as GTSNPN and CDR2 as SVGIG (reference sequence). The CDR3 totals 12 residues. V lost 1 base to trimming and J lost 8 bases, with 11 bases between them. CDR3 sequence: CAWSGGRGGYTF. The CDR3 bases are TGTGCCTGGAGTGGCGGAAGGGGCGGCTACACCTTC.

The V call is TRBV7-9, the J call TRBJ2-1, with TRBD2 matching 11 bases. Germline-derived CDR1 and CDR2 are SEHNR and FQNEAQ (reference sequence). This CDR3 has 17 residues. The J segment lost 3 bases and the V segment lost 4 bases, leaving 8 bases of the junction unmatched. DNA for the CDR3: TGTGCCAGCAGCTCTCCATCGCTAGCGGGAGGCTACAATGAGCAGTTCTTC. Amino acids: CASSSPSLAGGYNEQFF.